A selection of T cell receptor beta chains follows, all from one sample in a study of response to subunit inactivated influenza vaccine. TCRdb passed the RT-PCR reads through MiXCR, listing each CDR3 protein once. This sample has more than 200,000 distinct CDR3 sequences, with 9% to 15% found just once. The specimen was non-naive T cells sorted from PBMCs, collected 14 to 15 days before vaccination. The receptors come from a man in his fifties who received an inactivated influenza vaccine. CDR3s leave out the opening cysteine and the closing phenylalanine or tryptophan.

>TRBV12-3/TRBV12-4|TRBJ1-1
ASRGTRENTEAF
>TRBV3-1|TRBJ2-7
ASSRRDNSYEQY
>TRBV7-8|TRBJ1-5
ASSPRNRGDSNQPQH
>TRBV19|TRBJ1-5
ASNDRPPTFQPQH
>TRBV12-3/TRBV12-4|TRBJ1-6
ASSLSGGRGNSPLH
>TRBV5-1|TRBJ2-1
ASSRRTSGGAHEQF
>TRBV7-6|TRBJ2-3
ASSILGLAVTDTQY
>TRBV2|TRBJ1-4
ASNRREGEKLF
>TRBV6-1|TRBJ2-3
ATQQGDIADTQY
>TRBV7-9|TRBJ2-1
ASSFLAGSFDEQF
>TRBV28|TRBJ1-5
ASSLSLGGGGNQPQH
>TRBV7-6|TRBJ1-2
ASSLGPGDGYT
>TRBV5-1|TRBJ2-1
ASSFSSLVSYNEQF
>TRBV5-1|TRBJ1-1
ASSLASLADEAF
>TRBV18|TRBJ2-2
ASSPPGTYTGELF
>TRBV28|TRBJ2-7
ASSRQGLPKQY
>TRBV20-1|TRBJ2-1
SASSNGNEQF
>TRBV28|TRBJ1-4
ASAGTEGRNEKLF
>TRBV29-1|TRBJ2-3
SVGPGQGVSTDTQY
>TRBV7-6|TRBJ2-2
ASSSQLAGTPTGELF
>TRBV7-9|TRBJ1-1
ASSGQFLNTEAF
>TRBV20-1|TRBJ2-7
SARDPSGRGEQY
>TRBV30|TRBJ2-1
AWSVQASGGAKAQF
>TRBV10-1|TRBJ1-1
ASSDWQTEAF
>TRBV4-3|TRBJ2-7
ASSPGPLGTYEQY
>TRBV29-1|TRBJ2-1
SVERRASYNEQF
>TRBV5-1|TRBJ2-1
ASSWRSVNEQF
>TRBV5-1|TRBJ2-1
ASSLGQGMNNEQF
>TRBV12-3/TRBV12-4|TRBJ2-7
ASSKNGVLTYEQY
>TRBV12-3/TRBV12-4|TRBJ1-2
ASSLNTFYGYT
>TRBV5-6|TRBJ2-7
ASSYTGTSYEQY
>TRBV30|TRBJ2-3
AWTTGVSTDTQY
>TRBV28|TRBJ2-7
ASTPGQGVHEQY
>TRBV20-1|TRBJ1-5
SATGQGLARLPQH
>TRBV6-5|TRBJ2-5
ASSYFTGVQETQY
>TRBV6-1|TRBJ1-6
ASASTDGLNSPLH
>TRBV12-3/TRBV12-4|TRBJ1-4
ASSLRLVEVEKLF
>TRBV5-5|TRBJ2-2
ASSLELAGGFGELF
>TRBV7-8|TRBJ2-7
ASSLDQDSYYYEQY
>TRBV4-3|TRBJ1-1
ASSQDLGGSTAEAF
>TRBV7-6|TRBJ1-5
ASSAQENQPQH
>TRBV21-1|TRBJ1-5
ASSKGSNQPQH
>TRBV6-2/TRBV6-3|TRBJ2-1
ASSYSWGTGGNEQF
>TRBV27|TRBJ1-1
ASSFWGGDTEAF
>TRBV19|TRBJ2-2
ASRQGLNTGELF
>TRBV24-1|TRBJ2-7
ATRGGPYEQY
>TRBV29-1|TRBJ2-7
SVETGSYEQY
>TRBV5-1|TRBJ1-2
ASSLRVGNYGYT
>TRBV7-2|TRBJ1-1
ASSPETGAVNTEAF
>TRBV2|TRBJ1-5
ASSDTGTQPQH
>TRBV29-1|TRBJ2-2
SVGAGTEGGELF
>TRBV5-1|TRBJ2-4
ASSPPDRAAGKNIQY
>TRBV28|TRBJ1-4
ASSDPGQGGEKLF
>TRBV12-3/TRBV12-4|TRBJ2-3
ASSFNRADGQY
>TRBV5-5|TRBJ2-5
ASSRPGGVETQY
>TRBV5-6|TRBJ1-1
ASSHLIGTGGNTEAF
>TRBV3-1|TRBJ1-1
ASSPPPGYTEAF
>TRBV12-3/TRBV12-4|TRBJ1-5
ASKKADNQPQH
>TRBV7-8|TRBJ1-1
ASSLDSGGNTEAF
>TRBV10-3|TRBJ2-3
AISESGGTSTDTQY